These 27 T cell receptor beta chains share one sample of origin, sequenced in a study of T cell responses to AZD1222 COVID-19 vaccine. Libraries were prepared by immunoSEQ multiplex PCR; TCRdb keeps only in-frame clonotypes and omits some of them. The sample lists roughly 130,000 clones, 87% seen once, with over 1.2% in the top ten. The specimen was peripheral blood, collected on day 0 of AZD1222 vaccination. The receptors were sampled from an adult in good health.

CDR3 loop: CASSLALDGYTQYF. CDR3 sequence (DNA): TGTGCCAGCAGCTTAGCCCTAGACGGATATACGCAGTATTTT. The rearrangement joins TRBV11-2 to TRBJ2-3; D uncertain. This CDR3 is 14 amino acids long. V was trimmed by 1 base and J by 7 bases, leaving 12 bases between them. The germline V gene has CDR1 SGHAT and CDR2 FQNNGV. The whole variable domain, filled in from reference TRBV11-2 and TRBJ2-3, reads EAGVAQSPRYKIIEKRQSVAFWCNPISGHATLYWYQQILGQGPKLLIQFQNNGVVDDSQLPKDRFSAERLKGVDSTLKIQPAKLEDSAVYLCASSLALDGYTQYFGPGTRLTVL.

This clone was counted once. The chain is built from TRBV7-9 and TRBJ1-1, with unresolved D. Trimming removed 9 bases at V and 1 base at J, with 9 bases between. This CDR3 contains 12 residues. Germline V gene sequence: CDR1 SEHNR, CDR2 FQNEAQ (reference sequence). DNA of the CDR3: TGTGCCAGTCTGAAGGGGAACACTGAAGCTTTCTTT. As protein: CASLKGNTEAFF.

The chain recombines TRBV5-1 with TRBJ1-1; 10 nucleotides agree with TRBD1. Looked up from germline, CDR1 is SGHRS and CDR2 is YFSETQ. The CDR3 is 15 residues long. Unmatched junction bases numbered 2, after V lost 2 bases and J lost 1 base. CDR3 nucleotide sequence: TGCGCCAGCAGCTTCCGGACAGGGGGGAACACTGAAGCTTTCTTT. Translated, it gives CASSFRTGGNTEAFF.

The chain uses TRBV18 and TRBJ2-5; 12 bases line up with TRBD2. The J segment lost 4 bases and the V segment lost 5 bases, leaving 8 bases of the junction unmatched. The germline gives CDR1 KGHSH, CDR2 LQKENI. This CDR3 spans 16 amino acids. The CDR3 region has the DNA TGTGCCAGCTCAGAGCTCGGACTAGCGGGGTTAGAGACCCAGTACTTC. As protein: CASSELGLAGLETQYF.

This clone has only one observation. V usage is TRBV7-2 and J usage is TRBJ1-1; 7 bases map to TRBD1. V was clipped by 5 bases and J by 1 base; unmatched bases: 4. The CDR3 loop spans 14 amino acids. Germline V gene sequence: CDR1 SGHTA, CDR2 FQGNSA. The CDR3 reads CASSPRDRNTEAFF. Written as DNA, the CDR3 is TGTGCCAGCAGCCCTCGGGACAGGAACACTGAAGCTTTCTTT.

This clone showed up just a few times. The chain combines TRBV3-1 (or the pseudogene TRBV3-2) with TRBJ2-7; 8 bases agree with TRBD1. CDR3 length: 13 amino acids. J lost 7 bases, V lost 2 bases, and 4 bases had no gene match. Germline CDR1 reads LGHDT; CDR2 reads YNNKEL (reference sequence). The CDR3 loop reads CASSQRQGREQYF. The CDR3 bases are TGTGCCAGCAGCCAAAGACAGGGGCGGGAGCAGTACTTC.

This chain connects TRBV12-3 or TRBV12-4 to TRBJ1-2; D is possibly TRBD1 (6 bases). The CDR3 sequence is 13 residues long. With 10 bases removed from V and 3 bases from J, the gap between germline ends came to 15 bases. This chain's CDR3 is CATHGGAHYGYTF. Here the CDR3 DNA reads TGTGCCACCCACGGGGGGGCACACTATGGCTACACCTTC.

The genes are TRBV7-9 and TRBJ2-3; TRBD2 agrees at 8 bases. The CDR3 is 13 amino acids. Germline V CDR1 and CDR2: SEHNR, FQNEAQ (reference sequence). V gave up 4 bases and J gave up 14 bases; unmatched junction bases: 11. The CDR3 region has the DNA TGTGCCAGCAGCTCTGCGGGGGGCCTAGGGTGGTATTTT. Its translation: CASSSAGGLGWYF.

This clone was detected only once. The CDR3 DNA reads as TGTGCCTGGAAAGGACAGGGGGCAACTAATGAAAAACTGTTTTTT. This encodes CAWKGQGATNEKLFF. V and J are TRBV30 and TRBJ1-4; 10 bases align to TRBD1. Germline lookup yields CDR1 GTSNPN and CDR2 SVGIG (reference sequence). After removal of 4 bases from V and 0 bases from J, the junction contained 2 bases not matched to a gene. The CDR3 loop spans 15 amino acids.

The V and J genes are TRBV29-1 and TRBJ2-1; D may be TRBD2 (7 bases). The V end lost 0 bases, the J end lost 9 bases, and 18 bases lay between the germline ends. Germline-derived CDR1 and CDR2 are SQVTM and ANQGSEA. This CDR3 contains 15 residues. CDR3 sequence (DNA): TGCAGCGTTGAAGATCGCCCGGGGGGCACTGGTGAGCAGTTCTTC. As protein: CSVEDRPGGTGEQFF.

As DNA, the CDR3 is TGTGCCAGCAGCTTTTATCGCCAGGGCAACTATGGCTACACCTTC. Its translation is CASSFYRQGNYGYTF. The chain carries TRBV7-2 and TRBJ1-2; D might be TRBD1 (5 bases). The V end lost 3 bases, the J end lost 2 bases, and 13 bases lay between the germline ends. Germline loops: CDR1 SGHTA, CDR2 FQGNSA. There are 15 residues in the CDR3.

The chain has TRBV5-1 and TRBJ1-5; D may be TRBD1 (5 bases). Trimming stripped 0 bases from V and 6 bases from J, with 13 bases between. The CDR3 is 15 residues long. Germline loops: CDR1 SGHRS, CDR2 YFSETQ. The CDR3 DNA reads TGCGCCAGCAGCTTGGAGGGCGCGGGGGGTCAGCCCCAGCATTTT. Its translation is CASSLEGAGGQPQHF.

In DNA form, the CDR3 reads TGTGCCAGCAGTGAATACTTCGTGACAGGGAAAAGGACTGAAGCTTTCTTT. Protein: CASSEYFVTGKRTEAFF. V and J are TRBV25-1 and TRBJ1-1, with 7 positions matching TRBD1. The CDR3 contains 17 residues. V lost 0 bases to trimming and J lost 5 bases; unmatched junction nucleotides: 12. Germline V lookup: CDR1 MGHDK, CDR2 SYGVNS.

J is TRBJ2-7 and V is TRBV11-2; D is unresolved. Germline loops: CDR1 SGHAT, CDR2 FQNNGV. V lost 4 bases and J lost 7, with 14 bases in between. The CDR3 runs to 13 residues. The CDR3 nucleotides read TGTGCCAGCAGCTCCTCCCTGGCGGTAGAGCAGTACTTC. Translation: CASSSSLAVEQYF.

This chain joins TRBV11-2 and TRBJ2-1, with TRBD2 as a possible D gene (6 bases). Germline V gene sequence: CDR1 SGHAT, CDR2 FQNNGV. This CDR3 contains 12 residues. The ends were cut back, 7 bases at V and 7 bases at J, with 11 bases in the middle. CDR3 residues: CASTPEGNEQFF. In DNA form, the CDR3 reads TGTGCCAGCACCCCGGAGGGGAATGAGCAGTTCTTC. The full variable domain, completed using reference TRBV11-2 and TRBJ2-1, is EAGVAQSPRYKIIEKRQSVAFWCNPISGHATLYWYQQILGQGPKLLIQFQNNGVVDDSQLPKDRFSAERLKGVDSTLKIQPAKLEDSAVYLCASTPEGNEQFFGPGTRLTVL.

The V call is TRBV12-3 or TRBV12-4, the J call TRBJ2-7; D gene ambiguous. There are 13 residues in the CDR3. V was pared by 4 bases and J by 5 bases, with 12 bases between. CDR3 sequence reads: CASSWTLIDEQYF. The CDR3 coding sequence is TGTGCCAGCAGTTGGACCCTAATCGACGAGCAGTACTTC.

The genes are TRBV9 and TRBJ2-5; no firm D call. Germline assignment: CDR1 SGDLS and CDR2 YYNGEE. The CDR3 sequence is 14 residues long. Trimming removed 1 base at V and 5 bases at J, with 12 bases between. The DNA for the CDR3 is TGTGCCAGCAGCGTACAGGCAGCCCAGGAGACCCAGTACTTC. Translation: CASSVQAAQETQYF.

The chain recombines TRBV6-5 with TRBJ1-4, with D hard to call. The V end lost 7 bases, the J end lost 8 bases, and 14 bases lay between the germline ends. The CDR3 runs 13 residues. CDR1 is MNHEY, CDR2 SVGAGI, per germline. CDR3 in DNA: TGTGCCAGCACTCCAGAGGCTAGGGAAAAACTGTTTTTT. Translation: CASTPEAREKLFF.

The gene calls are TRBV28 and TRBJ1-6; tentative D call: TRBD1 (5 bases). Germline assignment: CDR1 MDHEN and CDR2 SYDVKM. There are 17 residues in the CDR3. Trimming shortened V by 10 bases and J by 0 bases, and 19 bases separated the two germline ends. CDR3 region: CATSGLTKSSYNSPLHF. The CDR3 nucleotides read TGTGCCACGTCGGGACTGACTAAAAGCTCCTATAATTCACCCCTCCACTTT.

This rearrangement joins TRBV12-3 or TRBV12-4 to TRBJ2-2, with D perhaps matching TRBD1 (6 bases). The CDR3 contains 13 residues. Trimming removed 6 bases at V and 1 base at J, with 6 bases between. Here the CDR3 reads CASRTGNTGELFF. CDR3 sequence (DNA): TGTGCCAGCAGGACAGGGAACACCGGGGAGCTGTTTTTT.

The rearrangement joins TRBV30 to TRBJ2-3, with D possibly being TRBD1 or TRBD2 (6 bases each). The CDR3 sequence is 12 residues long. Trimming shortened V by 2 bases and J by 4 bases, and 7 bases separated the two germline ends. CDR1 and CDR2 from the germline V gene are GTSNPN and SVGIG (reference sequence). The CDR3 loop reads CAWSRGADTQYF. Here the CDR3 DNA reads TGTGCCTGGAGTAGGGGGGCAGATACGCAGTATTTT. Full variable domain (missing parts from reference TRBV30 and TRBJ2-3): SQTIHQWPATLVQPVGSPLSLECTVEGTSNPNLYWYRQAAGRGLQLLFYSVGIGQISSEVPQNLSASRPQDRQFILSSKKLLLSDSGFYLCAWSRGADTQYFGPGTRLTVL.

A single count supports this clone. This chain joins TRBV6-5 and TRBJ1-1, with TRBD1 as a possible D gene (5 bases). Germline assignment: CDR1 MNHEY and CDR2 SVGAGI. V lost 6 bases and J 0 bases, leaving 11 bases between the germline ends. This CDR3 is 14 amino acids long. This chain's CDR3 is CASSPRGMNTEAFF. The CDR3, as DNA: TGTGCCAGCAGCCCGAGGGGAATGAACACTGAAGCTTTCTTT.

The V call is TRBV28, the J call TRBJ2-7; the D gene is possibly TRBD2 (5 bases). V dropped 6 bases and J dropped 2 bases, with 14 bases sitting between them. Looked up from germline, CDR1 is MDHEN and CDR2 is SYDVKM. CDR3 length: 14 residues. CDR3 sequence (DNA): TGTGCCAGCAGGCACGACGGAGGTACCTACGAGCAGTACTTC. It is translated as CASRHDGGTYEQYF.

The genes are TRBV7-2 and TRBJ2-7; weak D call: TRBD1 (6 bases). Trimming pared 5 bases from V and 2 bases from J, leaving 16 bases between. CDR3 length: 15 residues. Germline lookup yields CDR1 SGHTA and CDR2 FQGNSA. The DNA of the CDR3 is TGTGCCAGCAGCACCGCCCCTACAGGGACCTACGAGCAGTACTTC. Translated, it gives CASSTAPTGTYEQYF.

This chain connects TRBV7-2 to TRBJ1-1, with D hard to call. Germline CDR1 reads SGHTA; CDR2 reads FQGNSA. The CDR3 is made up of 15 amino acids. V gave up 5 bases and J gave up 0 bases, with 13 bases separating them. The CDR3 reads CASSPRTDMNTEAFF. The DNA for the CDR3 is TGTGCCAGCAGCCCCCGGACTGACATGAACACTGAAGCTTTCTTT.

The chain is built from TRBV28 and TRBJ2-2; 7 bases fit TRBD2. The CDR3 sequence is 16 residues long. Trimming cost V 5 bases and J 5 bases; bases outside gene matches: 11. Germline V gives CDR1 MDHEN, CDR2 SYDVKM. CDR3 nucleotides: TGTGCCAGCAGTCTCATCGTTGGGGGAGGGACCGGGGAGCTGTTTTTT. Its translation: CASSLIVGGGTGELFF.

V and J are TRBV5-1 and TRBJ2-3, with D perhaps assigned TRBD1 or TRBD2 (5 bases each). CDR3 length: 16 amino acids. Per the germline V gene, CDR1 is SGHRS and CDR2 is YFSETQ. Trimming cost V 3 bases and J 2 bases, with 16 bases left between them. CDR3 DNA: TGCGCCAGCAGCTCGGGACGGGTGGGCTTCACAGATACGCAGTATTTT. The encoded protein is CASSSGRVGFTDTQYF.